This TCR beta chain was profiled in a study of T cells in Graves' hyperthyroidism and ophthalmopathy. Amplification targeted TCR beta CDR3 regions from RNA transcripts. The HTBI primer set was used in a first-round RT-PCR of the TCR CDR3. TCRdb recomputed calls from the multiplex PCR reads with MiXCR, one row per CDR3 protein. The sample lists about 52,000 distinct CDR3 sequences, roughly 50% occurring once. About this clonotype itself: The CDR3 does not end in the conserved phenylalanine or tryptophan, so this is likely a read error.

CDR1 SQVTM and CDR2 ANQGSEA come from the germline V gene. The CDR3 runs to 14 residues. Trimming removed 6 bases at V and 0 bases at J, with 11 bases between. Sequenced input: blood. This TCR was recovered from a woman aged 45 to 65 with Graves' ophthalmopathy. The V call is TRBV29-1, the J call TRBJ1-4; D is unclear. CDR3 residues: CSVAGSSTNEKLFL. In nucleotides, the CDR3 is TGCAGCGTCGCGGGCAGTTCAACTAATGAAAAACTGTTTCTT.